The next 8 T cell receptor beta chains were all read from a single sample in a study of preoperative IRX-2 immunotherapy in early breast cancer. Treatment here: preoperative locoregional IRX-2 cytokine immunotherapy. The table came from immunoSEQ multiplex PCR; TCRdb's copy has only in-frame clones and leaves some out. Of almost 35,000 clones listed, 90% to 95% are singletons. The material was obtained from a patient treated with IRX-2 immunotherapy. Receptors were obtained from a human donor with breast cancer.

The rearrangement joins TRBV6-5 to TRBJ2-5, with TRBD1 matching 9 bases. The DNA matches TRBJ2-7 better at its end, which makes the J call doubtful. The CDR3 length is 15 residues. Germline V gene data show CDR1 as MNHEY and CDR2 as SVGAGI. The CDR3 region is CASSYMDRGSYEQYF. In nucleotides, the CDR3 is TGTGCCAGCAGTTATATGGACAGGGGATCCTACGAGCAGTACTTC.

The V and J genes are TRBV4-2 and TRBJ2-5, with D hard to call. V lost 2 bases and J lost 5, with 3 bases in between. The CDR3 loop spans 11 amino acids. Germline V gives CDR1 LGHNA, CDR2 YNFKEQ. Here the CDR3 reads CASSQLETQYF. As DNA, the CDR3 is TGTGCCAGCAGCCAATTGGAGACCCAGTACTTC.

The chain uses TRBV15 and TRBJ2-7, with D perhaps assigned TRBD1 or TRBD2 (5 bases each). Germline lookup yields CDR1 LNHNV and CDR2 YYDKDF (reference sequence). The V end was cut by 3 bases, the J end by 6 bases, with 18 bases between. CDR3 length: 15 residues. The DNA of the CDR3 is TGTGCCACCAGCAGCTTTACCGGGGCTGAGGGCGAGCAGTACTTC. It is translated as CATSSFTGAEGEQYF.

CDR3 coding DNA: TGTGCCAGCAGCGCTAGCTCCTACGAGCAGTACTTC. This sequence encodes CASSASSYEQYF. The chain links TRBV11-2 to TRBJ2-7; D unresolved. The CDR3 consists of 12 residues. The V gene lost 5 bases and the J gene lost 0 bases, with 5 bases spanning the gap. In germline, CDR1 is SGHAT, CDR2 FQNNGV. Looking up the rest from reference TRBV11-2 and TRBJ2-7 gives the full variable domain: EAGVAQSPRYKIIEKRQSVAFWCNPISGHATLYWYQQILGQGPKLLIQFQNNGVVDDSQLPKDRFSAERLKGVDSTLKIQPAKLEDSAVYLCASSASSYEQYFGPGTRLTVT.

This clone was seen a few times. The chain joins TRBV10-1 to TRBJ1-1; D unresolved. Germline CDR1 WNHNN, CDR2 SYGVQD (reference sequence). The CDR3 is 10 amino acids. V lost 6 bases and J lost 2, with 1 base in between. The CDR3 loop reads CASRNTEAFF. CDR3 DNA sequence: TGCGCCAGCAGAAACACTGAAGCTTTCTTT.

This rearrangement joins TRBV6-6 to TRBJ2-7; the D is unclear. From germline, CDR1 is MNHNY and CDR2 SVGAGI (reference sequence). CDR3 size: 13 residues. Trimming shortened V by 2 bases and J by 1 base, and 6 bases separated the two germline ends. The CDR3 coding sequence is TGTGCCAGCAGTTACATAGCTTCCTACGAGCAGTACTTC. Translating gives CASSYIASYEQYF.

This clone turned up a few times. This chain joins TRBV6-5 and TRBJ1-5; 8 bases agree with TRBD1. CDR3 length: 14 residues. The trim removed 6 bases at V and 7 bases at J, leaving 8 bases unmatched. Per germline, CDR1 MNHEY and CDR2 SVGAGI. For the CDR3, the DNA is TGTGCCAGCAGGGGGACAGGAGGGCACCAGCCCCAGCATTTT. Its protein is CASRGTGGHQPQHF.

The CDR3 DNA sequence: TGTGCCAGCTCACGACCCCCGGGACAGGACTATGGCTACACCTTC. Amino acids: CASSRPPGQDYGYTF. The chain has TRBV18 and TRBJ1-2; TRBD1 matches at 8 bases. The CDR3 spans 15 residues. V shed 4 bases and J 3 bases; nucleotides not matched to a gene: 7. CDR1 is KGHSH and CDR2 is LQKENI in the germline V gene. The full variable domain, rest sourced from reference TRBV18 and TRBJ1-2, is NAGVMQNPRHLVRRRGQEARLRCSPMKGHSHVYWYRQLPEEGLKFMVYLQKENIIDESGMPKERFSAEFPKEGPSILRIQQVVRGDSAAYFCASSRPPGQDYGYTFGSGTRLTVV.